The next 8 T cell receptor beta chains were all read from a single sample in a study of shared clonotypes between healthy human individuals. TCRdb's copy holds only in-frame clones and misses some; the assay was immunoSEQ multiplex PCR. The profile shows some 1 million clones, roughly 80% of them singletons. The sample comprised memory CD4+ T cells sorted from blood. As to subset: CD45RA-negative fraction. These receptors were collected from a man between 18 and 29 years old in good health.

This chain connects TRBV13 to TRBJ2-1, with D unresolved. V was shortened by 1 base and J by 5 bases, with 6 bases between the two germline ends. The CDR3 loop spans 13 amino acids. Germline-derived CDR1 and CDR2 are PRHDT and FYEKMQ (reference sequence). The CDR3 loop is CASSLAINNEQFF. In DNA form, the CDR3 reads TGTGCCAGCAGCTTAGCCATCAACAATGAGCAGTTCTTC.

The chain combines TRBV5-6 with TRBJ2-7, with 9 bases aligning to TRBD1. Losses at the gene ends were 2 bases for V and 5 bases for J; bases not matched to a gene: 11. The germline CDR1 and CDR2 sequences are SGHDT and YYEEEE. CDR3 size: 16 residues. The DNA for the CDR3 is TGTGCCAGCAGCTTCTTGTCGGGACAGGGTCGCCACGAGCAGTACTTC. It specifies CASSFLSGQGRHEQYF.

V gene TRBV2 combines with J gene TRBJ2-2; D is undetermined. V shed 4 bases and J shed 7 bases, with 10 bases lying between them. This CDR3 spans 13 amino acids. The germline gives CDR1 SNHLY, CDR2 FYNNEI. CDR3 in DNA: TGTGCCAGCAGTGTCAGTAGAAACGGGGAGCTGTTTTTT. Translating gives CASSVSRNGELFF.

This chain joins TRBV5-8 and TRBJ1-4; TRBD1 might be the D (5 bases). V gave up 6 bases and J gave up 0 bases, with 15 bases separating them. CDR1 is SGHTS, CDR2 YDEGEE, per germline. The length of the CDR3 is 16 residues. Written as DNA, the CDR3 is TGTGCCAGCACGTTTGGACAAATTCCAACTAATGAAAAACTGTTTTTT. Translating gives CASTFGQIPTNEKLFF.

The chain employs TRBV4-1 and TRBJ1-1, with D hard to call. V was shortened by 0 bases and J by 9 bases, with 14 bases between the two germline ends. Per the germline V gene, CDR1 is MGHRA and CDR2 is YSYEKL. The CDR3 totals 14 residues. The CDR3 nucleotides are TGCGCCAGCAGCCAAGAAAACGGGGAAGGGCAAGCTTTCTTT. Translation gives CASSQENGEGQAFF.

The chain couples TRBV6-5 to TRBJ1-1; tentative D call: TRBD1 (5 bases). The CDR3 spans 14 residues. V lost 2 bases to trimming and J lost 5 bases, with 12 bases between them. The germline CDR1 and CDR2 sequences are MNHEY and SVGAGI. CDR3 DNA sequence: TGTGCCAGCAGTTACGCGGGACCGAGTACTGAAGCTTTCTTT. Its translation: CASSYAGPSTEAFF.

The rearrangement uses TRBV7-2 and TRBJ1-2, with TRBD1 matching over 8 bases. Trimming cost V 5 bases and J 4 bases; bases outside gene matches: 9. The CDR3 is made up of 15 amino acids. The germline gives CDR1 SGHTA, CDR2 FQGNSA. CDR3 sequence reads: CASSRGQGVRYGYTF. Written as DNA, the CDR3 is TGTGCCAGCAGCAGAGGACAGGGTGTTCGCTATGGCTACACCTTC.

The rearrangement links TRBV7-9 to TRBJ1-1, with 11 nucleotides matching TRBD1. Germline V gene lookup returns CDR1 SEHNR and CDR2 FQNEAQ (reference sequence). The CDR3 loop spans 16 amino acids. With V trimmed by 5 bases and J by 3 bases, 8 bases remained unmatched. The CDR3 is CASSRTGGAPDTEAFF. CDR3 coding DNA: TGTGCCAGCAGCCGGACAGGGGGCGCTCCGGACACTGAAGCTTTCTTT.